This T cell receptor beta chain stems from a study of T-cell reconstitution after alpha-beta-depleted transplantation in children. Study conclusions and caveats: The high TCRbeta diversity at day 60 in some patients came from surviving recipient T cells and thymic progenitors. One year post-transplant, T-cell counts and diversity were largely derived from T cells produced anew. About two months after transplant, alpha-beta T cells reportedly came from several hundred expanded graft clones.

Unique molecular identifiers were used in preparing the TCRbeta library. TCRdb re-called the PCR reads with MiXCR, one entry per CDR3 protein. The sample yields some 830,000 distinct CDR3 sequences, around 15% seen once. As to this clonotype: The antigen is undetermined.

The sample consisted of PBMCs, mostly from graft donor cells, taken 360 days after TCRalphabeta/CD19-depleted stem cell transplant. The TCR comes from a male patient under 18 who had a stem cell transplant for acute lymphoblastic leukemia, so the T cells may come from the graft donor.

The CDR3 is CSARPSGRALEQYF. As DNA, the CDR3 is TGCAGTGCTAGACCCTCCGGGAGGGCCCTCGAGCAGTACTTC. The chain carries TRBV20-1 and TRBJ2-7; 8 bases are a match to TRBD2. Per germline, CDR1 DFQATT and CDR2 SNEGSKA (reference sequence). V lost 2 bases and J lost 6; bases outside the gene matches: 9. The CDR3 extends over 14 amino acids.